Presented here are 2 T cell receptor beta chains from one specimen sequenced in a study of T cell responses to AZD1222 COVID-19 vaccine. TCRdb keeps only in-frame clones here, not all; method: immunoSEQ multiplex PCR. The sample holds 100,000 to 110,000 clones, approximately 87% seen once. The sequencing used peripheral blood, collected on day 0 of MenACWY control vaccination. The source of these receptors is an adult in good health.

The sample holds one count of this clone. This chain joins TRBV9 and TRBJ1-2; the D is unclear. CDR1 and CDR2 (germline): SGDLS, YYNGEE. V lost 4 bases and J lost 5, with 15 bases in between. The CDR3 covers 14 residues. CDR3 region: CASSTSGLRYGYTF. In DNA, the CDR3 is TGTGCCAGCAGCACGTCGGGGTTACGGTATGGCTACACCTTC.

CDR3 protein: CASSSGLVSNEQFF. In DNA, the CDR3 is TGTGCCAGCAGCTCCGGGTTAGTAAGCAATGAGCAGTTCTTC. The chain uses TRBV9 and TRBJ2-1; no clear D gene. The CDR3 extends over 14 amino acids. V lost 4 bases, J lost 6 bases, and 14 bases lay in between. Germline V gene sequence: CDR1 SGDLS, CDR2 YYNGEE.